The clone carrying this T cell receptor (beta chain) was counted only a few times. The antigen remains unidentified. TCRdb processed the RT-PCR reads anew with MiXCR; each CDR3 protein has one entry. Among around 580,000 distinct CDR3 sequences, about 14% were seen once, and the ten largest hold around 10%. The data derive from a study of response to subunit inactivated influenza vaccine. Findings and limits, study-wide: Seasonal influenza vaccination, on each occasion, was suggested by the authors to recruit few new T cells.

The CDR3 runs to 14 residues. Between the trimmed V and J ends, which lost 0 bases and 3 bases, there was a span of 9 bases. The rearrangement links TRBV12-3 or TRBV12-4 to TRBJ2-7, with D perhaps given as TRBD1 or TRBD2 (5 bases each). Sequencing was performed on PBMCs from blood, taken about 12 days after vaccination. The clonotype comes from a man in his fifties or sixties who received an inactivated influenza vaccine. The CDR3 here is CASSLAGAYYEQYF. The DNA of the CDR3 is TGTGCCAGCAGTTTAGCCGGGGCCTACTACGAGCAGTACTTC.